Listed below are T cell receptor beta chains from one sample, sequenced in a study of blood T cell repertoires in COVID-19. The data were produced by immunoSEQ multiplex PCR, yet TCRdb's version contains in-frame clones alone and is incomplete. This sample has 250,000 to 350,000 clones, with around 87% found just once. Material for sequencing was peripheral blood. All receptors derive from a woman aged 45-65 years who had recovered from COVID-19. Each CDR3 is given with its conserved first and last residue. D genes are given only for firm matches.

d_gene: TRBD2
j_gene: TRBJ2-7
v_gene: TRBV9
CDR3aa: CASSVTSGYEQYF

d_gene: TRBD1
j_gene: TRBJ2-7
v_gene: TRBV4-2
CDR3aa: CASSLTGTGKTEQYF

d_gene: TRBD1
j_gene: TRBJ1-6
v_gene: TRBV19
CDR3aa: CASSIDAATGVGSPLHF

d_gene: TRBD1
j_gene: TRBJ1-1
v_gene: TRBV5-4
CDR3aa: CASWDQGDTEAFF

d_gene: TRBD2
j_gene: TRBJ2-2
v_gene: TRBV5-4
CDR3aa: CASSLQRGAETGELFF

d_gene: TRBD1
j_gene: TRBJ1-2
v_gene: TRBV19
CDR3aa: CASISEQGSGYTF

d_gene: TRBD1
j_gene: TRBJ2-7
v_gene: TRBV29-1
CDR3aa: CSASDRGRIYEQYF

d_gene: NA
j_gene: TRBJ2-3
v_gene: TRBV29-1
CDR3aa: CSVRLTGFIDTQYF

d_gene: NA
j_gene: TRBJ1-1
v_gene: TRBV19
CDR3aa: CASSITGGFGEAFF

d_gene: NA
j_gene: TRBJ2-1
v_gene: TRBV7-9
CDR3aa: CASSRGQTTNEQFF

d_gene: TRBD2
j_gene: TRBJ2-1
v_gene: TRBV3-1/TRBV3-2
CDR3aa: CASSRGGRNNEQFF

d_gene: TRBD2
j_gene: TRBJ2-7
v_gene: TRBV11-2
CDR3aa: CASSLGDSGGPYEQYF

d_gene: TRBD1
j_gene: TRBJ2-4
v_gene: TRBV7-2
CDR3aa: CASSLTGDKNIQYF

d_gene: NA
j_gene: TRBJ2-5
v_gene: TRBV30
CDR3aa: CAWSVGSHRGGETQYF

d_gene: TRBD1
j_gene: TRBJ1-1
v_gene: TRBV5-4
CDR3aa: CASRNALRNRGSMNTEAFF

d_gene: TRBD1
j_gene: TRBJ2-1
v_gene: TRBV6-5
CDR3aa: CASSYGDRAEQFF

d_gene: NA
j_gene: TRBJ1-2
v_gene: TRBV6-5
CDR3aa: CASKLLQGGGYGYTF

d_gene: NA
j_gene: TRBJ1-2
v_gene: TRBV3-1/TRBV3-2
CDR3aa: CASSQDWQGNYGYTF

d_gene: NA
j_gene: TRBJ2-1
v_gene: TRBV27
CDR3aa: CARGAGYNEQFF

d_gene: NA
j_gene: TRBJ2-1
v_gene: TRBV5-4
CDR3aa: CASSSTAASYNEQFF

d_gene: TRBD1
j_gene: TRBJ2-7
v_gene: TRBV7-9
CDR3aa: CASSLEDRGDEQYF

d_gene: NA
j_gene: TRBJ1-1
v_gene: TRBV7-9
CDR3aa: CASSHPLLRTDYDTEAFF

d_gene: NA
j_gene: TRBJ2-3
v_gene: TRBV5-1
CDR3aa: CASSSTGADTQYF

d_gene: NA
j_gene: TRBJ2-5
v_gene: TRBV3-1/TRBV3-2
CDR3aa: CASSQAVAGPETQYF

d_gene: NA
j_gene: TRBJ2-7
v_gene: TRBV7-8
CDR3aa: CASSPTGAPYEQYF

d_gene: TRBD1
j_gene: TRBJ1-2
v_gene: TRBV10-3
CDR3aa: CAISATTEPGQGAGGYTF